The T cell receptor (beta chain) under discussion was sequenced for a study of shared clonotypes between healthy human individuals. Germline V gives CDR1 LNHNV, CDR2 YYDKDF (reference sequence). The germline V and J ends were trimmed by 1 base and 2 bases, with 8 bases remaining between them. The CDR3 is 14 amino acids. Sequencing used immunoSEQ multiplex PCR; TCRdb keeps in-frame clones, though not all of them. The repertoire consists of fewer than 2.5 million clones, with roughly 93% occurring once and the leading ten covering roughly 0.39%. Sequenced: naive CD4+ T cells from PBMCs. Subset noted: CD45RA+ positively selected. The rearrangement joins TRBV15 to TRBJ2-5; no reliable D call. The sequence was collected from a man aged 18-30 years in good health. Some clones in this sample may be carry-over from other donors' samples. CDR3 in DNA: TGTGCCACCAGCAGAGTAGGTCATCAAGAGACCCAGTACTTC. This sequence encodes CATSRVGHQETQYF.